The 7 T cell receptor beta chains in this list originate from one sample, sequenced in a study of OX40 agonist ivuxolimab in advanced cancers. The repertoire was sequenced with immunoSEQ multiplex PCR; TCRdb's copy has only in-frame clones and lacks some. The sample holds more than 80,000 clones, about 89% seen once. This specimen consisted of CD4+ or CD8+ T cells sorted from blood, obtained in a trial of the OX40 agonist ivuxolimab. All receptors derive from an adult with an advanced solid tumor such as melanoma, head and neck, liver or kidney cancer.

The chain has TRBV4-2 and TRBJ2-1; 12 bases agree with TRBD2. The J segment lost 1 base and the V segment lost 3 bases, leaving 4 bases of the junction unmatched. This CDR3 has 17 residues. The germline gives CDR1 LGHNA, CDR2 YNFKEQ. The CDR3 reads CASSHIGLAGSYNEQFF. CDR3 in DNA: TGTGCCAGCAGCCACATTGGACTAGCGGGATCCTACAATGAGCAGTTCTTC.

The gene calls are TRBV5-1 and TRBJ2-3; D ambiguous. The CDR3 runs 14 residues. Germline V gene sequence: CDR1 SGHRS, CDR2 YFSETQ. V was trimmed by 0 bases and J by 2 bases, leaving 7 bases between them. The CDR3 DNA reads TGCGCCAGCAGCTTGGGCGAATTCACAGATACGCAGTATTTT. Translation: CASSLGEFTDTQYF.

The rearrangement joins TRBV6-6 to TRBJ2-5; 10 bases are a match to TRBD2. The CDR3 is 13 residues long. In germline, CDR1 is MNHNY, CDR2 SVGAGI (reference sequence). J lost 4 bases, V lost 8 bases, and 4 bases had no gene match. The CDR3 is CASQRTSGETQYF. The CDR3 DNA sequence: TGTGCCAGCCAGAGGACTAGCGGAGAGACCCAGTACTTC.

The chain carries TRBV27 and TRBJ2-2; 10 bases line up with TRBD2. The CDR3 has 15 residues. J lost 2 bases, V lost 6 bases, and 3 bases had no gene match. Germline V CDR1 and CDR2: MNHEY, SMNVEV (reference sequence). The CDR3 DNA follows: TGTGCCAGCAGGCTAGCGGGAGTAAACACCGGGGAGCTGTTTTTT. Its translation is CASRLAGVNTGELFF.

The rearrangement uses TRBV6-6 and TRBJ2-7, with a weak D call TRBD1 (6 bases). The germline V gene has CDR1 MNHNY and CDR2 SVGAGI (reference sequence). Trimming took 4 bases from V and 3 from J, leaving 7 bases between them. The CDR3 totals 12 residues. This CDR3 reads CASSLGGYEQYF. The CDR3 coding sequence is TGTGCCAGCAGTTTAGGGGGCTACGAGCAGTACTTC.

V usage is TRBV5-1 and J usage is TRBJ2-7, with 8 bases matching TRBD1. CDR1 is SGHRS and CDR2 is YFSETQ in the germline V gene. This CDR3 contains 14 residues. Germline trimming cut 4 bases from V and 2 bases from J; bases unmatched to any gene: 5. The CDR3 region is CASSPLTGAYEQYF. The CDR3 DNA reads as TGCGCCAGCAGCCCGCTGACAGGGGCCTACGAGCAGTACTTC.

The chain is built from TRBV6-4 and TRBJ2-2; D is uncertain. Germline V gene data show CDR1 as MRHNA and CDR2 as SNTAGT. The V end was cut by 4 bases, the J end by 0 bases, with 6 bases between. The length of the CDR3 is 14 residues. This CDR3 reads CASSGSANTGELFF. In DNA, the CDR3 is TGTGCCAGCAGTGGGAGTGCGAACACCGGGGAGCTGTTTTTT.